This TCR beta chain was captured in a study of blood T cell repertoires in COVID-19. Cohort allocation depended upon clinical history that participants reported. Germline assignment: CDR1 ENHRY and CDR2 SYGVKD. The germline V and J ends were trimmed by 4 bases and 7 bases, with 23 bases remaining between them. The CDR3 loop spans 18 amino acids. Original handling: By means of reference gene primer amplification, nucleated cell counts were estimated. Using immunoSEQ multiplex PCR, the repertoire was profiled, and TCRdb retains in-frame clones only, with some absent. V and J calls and clone size follow that table, whereas D and trimming were derived from the DNA. The repertoire includes about 180,000 clones, roughly 83% of them detected once, and over 7.5% sits in the top ten.

Sequencing was carried out using PBMCs or T cells enriched from blood (not recorded which). The V and J genes are TRBV10-3 and TRBJ1-6, with D possibly being TRBD1 (6 bases). The source of this sequence is a woman in her thirties who had recovered from COVID-19. As DNA, the CDR3 is TGTGCCATCAGTGTATCGGGGGGCGAGGTTAGAGTGAATTCACCCCTCCACTTT. As protein: CAISVSGGEVRVNSPLHF.